Sequencing of this TCR beta chain was carried out in a study of naive and memory T cell subsets. In its sample, this clonotype was seen a few times. An oligonucleotide containing a UMI was ligated to the 3' end of TCR cDNA. Four PCR rounds used nested alpha and beta constant region primers plus the SP2 primer. TCRdb re-analysed the 5' RACE reads in MiXCR, keeping a single row per CDR3 protein. The top ten hold around 2.7% of the sample, which has roughly 30,000 distinct CDR3 sequences, around 17% seen once. Germline V lookup: CDR1 LNHNV, CDR2 YYDKDF (reference sequence). V was shortened by 6 bases and J by 6 bases, with 6 bases between the two germline ends. The CDR3 covers 12 residues.

This chain connects TRBV15 to TRBJ1-6; D remains ambiguous. The sequence was obtained from a female donor in good health. The chain's CDR3 is CATSSSNSPLHF. As DNA, the CDR3 is TGTGCCACCAGTTCTAGTAATTCACCCCTCCACTTT.